This T cell receptor beta chain was identified in a study of beta chain features in type 1 diabetes. Looking at the study overall: Taken together, all samples contributed around 100 million examined sorted cells. Regarding the study as a whole: There was a moderate but significant shortening of TCRB CDR3s in all four CD4+ subsets of Type 1 diabetes patients.

Sorted populations all exceeded 95% purity. What was sequenced were expressed TCRB transcripts, since all of the isolated RNA had been reverse transcribed. TCRdb's table, derived via immunoSEQ multiplex PCR, lists solely in-frame clones and lacks some. Of hundreds of thousands of clones in the sample, around 15% were seen once. This clone showed up just a few times. Its antigen is unidentified. The CDR3 totals 14 residues. CDR1 and CDR2 (germline): LGHNA, YNFKEQ. V gave up 6 bases and J gave up 3 bases; unmatched junction bases: 8. The specimen was naive CD4+ T cells from blood. The rearrangement links TRBV4-2 to TRBJ2-7, with TRBD2 matching 7 bases. The clonotype originates from a man younger than 35 in good health. The CDR3 region is CASRREGTDYEQYF. The DNA for the CDR3 is TGTGCCAGCAGAAGGGAGGGGACGGACTACGAGCAGTACTTC.